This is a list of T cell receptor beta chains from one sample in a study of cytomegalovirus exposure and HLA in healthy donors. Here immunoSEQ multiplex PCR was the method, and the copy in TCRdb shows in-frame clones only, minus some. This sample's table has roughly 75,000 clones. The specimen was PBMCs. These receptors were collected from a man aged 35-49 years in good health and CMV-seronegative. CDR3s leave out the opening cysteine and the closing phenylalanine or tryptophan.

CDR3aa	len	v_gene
AFHNEKLF	8	TRBV30
SGKEVKEGDTQY	12	TRBV29-1
ASSQDGAGGWYEQY	14	TRBV4-3
ASSQDLGRLETQY	13	TRBV4-3
ASSIDRIPYEQY	12	TRBV19
ASSWGTAYNEQF	12	TRBV27
ASSLTRSTEAF	11	TRBV27
ASSFAGVQGGTGANVLT	17	TRBV11-2
ASSSIAQGASNQPQH	15	TRBV7-9
ASSLVREHAYEQY	13	TRBV13
ASSLTSDTYNEQF	13	TRBV19
AISYLGGSNTGELF	14	TRBV10-3
ASSLGGKNYEQY	12	TRBV7-8
ASSSGQNEKLF	11	TRBV19
AIARGPTGELF	11	TRBV6-5
ASSAEGTNTGELF	13	TRBV11-3
ASSLGDRKKGSGGNTIY	17	TRBV11-3
ASSPMMSRAGYTGELF	16	TRBV13
ASSLLAGTHQRQETQY	16	TRBV7-2
ASSLGSSGSIETQY	14	TRBV7-2
ASSQDQGDNTGELF	14	TRBV4-3
ASTRDRGFDTEAF	13	TRBV6-5
AWSLGFETQY	10	TRBV30
AWSVLTGGHYGYT	13	TRBV30
ASSRGSGREETQY	13	TRBV5-1
ASSGVTGKYGYT	12	TRBV9
ASSLQAGGTDTQY	13	TRBV19
ASSLAAGGRLLTNVLT	16	TRBV7-2
ASSQVGLAGLDEQF	14	TRBV14
ASSFEGPPSAQY	12	TRBV5-1